This TCR beta chain was identified during a study of CD8 T cells in ankylosing spondylitis. Whole-study results and caveats: Apparently characteristic of ankylosing spondylitis blood was a TCR beta motif (roughly eight highly homologous variants).

The CDR3 extends over 17 amino acids. Trimming removed 5 bases from V and 6 bases from J; junction bases left unmatched: 16. Quantitative molecular-barcoded 5'-RACE generated the TCR beta libraries. A single record per CDR3 protein comes from TCRdb applying MiXCR to the 5' RACE reads. The table lists some 700,000 distinct CDR3 sequences, over 15% of them singletons. Comment on this clonotype: Its antigen remains unidentified.

The chain uses TRBV12-3 or TRBV12-4 and TRBJ1-1, with 9 bases aligning to TRBD1. The receptor comes from a male donor with ankylosing spondylitis. Input material: blood, either unsorted or a sorted T cell fraction (not recorded which). The CDR3 region is CASSPSRDRVTHAEAFF. The DNA for the CDR3 is TGTGCCAGCAGTCCGTCCCGGGACAGGGTTACTCACGCTGAAGCTTTCTTT.